This is a list of T cell receptor beta chains from one sample in a study of cytomegalovirus exposure and HLA in healthy donors. Only in-frame clones appear in the TCRdb table, and some are missing; sequencing was by immunoSEQ multiplex PCR. The sample includes 90,000 or so clones, approximately 70% of them seen just once. Material for sequencing was PBMCs. The source of these receptors is a woman between 50 and 59 years old in good health and CMV-seropositive. The CDR3 runs from the conserved cysteine through the conserved F or W. D genes are given only for firm matches. For some rows the clone size is stated as once, few or many, or as a class when expanded; others skip it.

d_gene	v_gene	j_gene	abundance	CDR3nt	CDR3aa
.	TRBV7-9	TRBJ1-1	.	TGTGCCAGCGTCGGGGGGACTTACACTGAAGCTTTCTTT	CASVGGTYTEAFF
.	TRBV5-1	TRBJ2-2	few	TGCGCCAGCATGACTAACAATTTAAACACCGGGGAGCTGTTTTTT	CASMTNNLNTGELFF
.	TRBV27	TRBJ2-2	.	TGTGCCAGCAGGATCAGGGGTTCCCTGAACACCGGGGAGCTGTTTTTT	CASRIRGSLNTGELFF
.	TRBV7-9	TRBJ2-1	.	TGTTCCAGCAGCTCCTCGGGGAGGCACAATGAGCAGTTCTTC	CSSSSSGRHNEQFF
TRBD2	TRBV2	TRBJ2-3	few	TGTGCCAGCAGTGTGGGACTAGGAGGGGTAACTACGCAGTATTTT	CASSVGLGGVTTQYF
.	TRBV6-1	TRBJ2-7	.	TGTGCCAGCAGTGAGTGGCGGGTGGGCTACGAGCAGTACTTC	CASSEWRVGYEQYF
.	TRBV7-9	TRBJ2-1	.	TGTGCCAGCAGCTTACTCCCTAATGAGCAGTTCTTC	CASSLLPNEQFF
.	TRBV11-2	TRBJ2-3	.	TGTGCCAGCTGGGGACTGAGGGGAGCAGATACGCAGTATTTT	CASWGLRGADTQYF
.	TRBV28	TRBJ1-1	.	TGTGCCAGCAGTTCAGGCCGGGGGGCAGGGACTGAAGCTTTCTTT	CASSSGRGAGTEAFF
.	TRBV6-1	TRBJ2-1	.	TGTGCCAGCAGTGATCAGCGCCATGAGCAGTTCTTC	CASSDQRHEQFF
TRBD2	TRBV6-5	TRBJ2-7	.	TGTGCCAGCAGGAGGACTAGCGGGATCGGGGAGCAGTACTTC	CASRRTSGIGEQYF
.	TRBV4-1	TRBJ2-1	few	TGCGCCAGCAGCCTAGCCGGACCAGGGTCCAATGAGCAGTTCTTC	CASSLAGPGSNEQFF
.	TRBV28	TRBJ1-4	.	TGTGCCAGCAGTTTACCCTTTAGGCGGAGAGGGGAAAAACTGTTTTTT	CASSLPFRRRGEKLFF
.	TRBV27	TRBJ1-1	.	TGTGCCAGCAGTTTGGGCCCTCTGGGCGCTGAAGCTTTCTTT	CASSLGPLGAEAFF
.	TRBV4-1	TRBJ2-3	.	TGCGCCAGCAGCCAAGTGGACTTAGGTTTCACAGATACGCAGTATTTT	CASSQVDLGFTDTQYF
TRBD1	TRBV6-1	TRBJ1-5	.	TGTGCCAGCAGTGAACGTAGGACAGGGAGGCAGCCCCAGCATTTT	CASSERRTGRQPQHF
TRBD1	TRBV18	TRBJ1-1	once	TGTGCCAGCTCACCATTCGAACGACAGGGGGGCGCTGAAGCTTTCTTT	CASSPFERQGGAEAFF
.	TRBV28	TRBJ1-5	.	TGTGCCAGCAGTTCCCCCTCCCAGGGGTGGAATCAGCCCCAGCATTTT	CASSSPSQGWNQPQHF
TRBD2	TRBV9	TRBJ2-2	few	TGTGCCAGCAGCGTAGGTGTGACTAGCGAGGAGCTGTTTTTT	CASSVGVTSEELFF
.	TRBV29-1	TRBJ2-6	.	TGCAGCGTTGAATCTGGACACCTGAGCTCTGGGGCCAACGTCCTGACTTTC	CSVESGHLSSGANVLTF
.	TRBV5-1	TRBJ2-7	.	TGCGCCAGTCCGACAAAATATTCCCTTTGTTCGCGGAGGAACGAGCAGTACTTC	CASPTKYSLCSRRNEQYF
TRBD2	TRBV10-3	TRBJ2-1	.	TGTGCCATCAGGGAGACTAGCGGGGCCAATGAGCAGTTCTTC	CAIRETSGANEQFF
TRBD1	TRBV28	TRBJ1-2	.	TGTGCCAGCAGTTTCCCGACAGGGAGCTATGGCTACACCTTC	CASSFPTGSYGYTF
.	TRBV6-1	TRBJ1-5	.	TGTGCCAGCAGTGAAGATTGGTCTGCGGGGAAAGCCCAGCATTTT	CASSEDWSAGKAQHF
TRBD1	TRBV7-9	TRBJ2-3	.	TGTTCCAGCAGCCCCCCCGGGACAGGGGTAGATACGCAGTATTTT	CSSSPPGTGVDTQYF